This TCR beta chain was recorded in a study of shared clonotypes between healthy human individuals. On the study more broadly: Sampling drew on donors who were a couple of women and a few men aged 18 to 49.

The V segment lost 4 bases and the J segment 4 bases; nucleotides outside the gene matches: 3. Looked up from germline, CDR1 is SNHLY and CDR2 is FYNNEI. This CDR3 has 15 amino acids. Investigators spread the genomic DNA of each subset evenly over several immunoSEQ plates. The repertoire was sequenced with immunoSEQ multiplex PCR; TCRdb's copy has only in-frame clones and lacks some. The table lists about 2.3 million clones, 85% to 95% of them singletons. Within Nashville, Tennessee resided all donors, each a Caucasian adult. CD4+ cells were split into CD45RA+ naive and CD45RA-negative memory subsets.

Material: naive CD4+ T cells from PBMCs. Subset meaning: CD45RA+ positively selected. The sequence came from a man younger than 35 in good health. Some clones in this sample may be carry-over from other donors' samples. V usage is TRBV2 and J usage is TRBJ2-3, with 12 nucleotides matching TRBD2. The CDR3 here is CASSGRTSGADTQYF. The CDR3, as DNA: TGTGCCAGCAGTGGTCGGACTAGCGGGGCAGATACGCAGTATTTT.